This entry describes one T cell receptor (beta chain). These data are taken from a study of CD8 T cell repertoires and HIV-1 epitope variants. Background on the study: Control wells had CMV/EBV/flu peptides, negative Ebola AY9, or no peptide. Autologous T cell-negative cells served as antigen-presenting cells in equal numbers.

Assay: immunoSEQ multiplex PCR; the TCRdb copy retains only in-frame clones and omits some. The sample carries roughly 100,000 clones, 74% recorded once. This CDR3 contains 14 residues. CDR1 is SGHTA, CDR2 FQGNSA, per germline. Trimming shortened V by 5 bases and J by 9 bases, and 17 bases separated the two germline ends. The source of this sequence is a male donor with HIV. This sequence joins TRBV7-2 and TRBJ1-5; perhaps TRBD1 as D (5 bases). The sequenced sample was uncultured baseline CD8+ T cells from peripheral blood mononuclear cells (PBMCs). The CDR3 reads CASSPGGTLGPQHF. DNA of the CDR3: TGTGCCAGCAGCCCCGGAGGGACTCTTGGGCCCCAGCATTTT.